This is a list of T cell receptor beta chains from one sample in a study of vaccination and CD4 T cells after COVID-19. TCRdb re-called the PCR reads with MiXCR, one entry per CDR3 protein. The sample contains some 19,000 distinct CDR3 sequences, roughly 54% of which appear only once. These receptors have no known antigen. What was sequenced was CD4+ T cells from blood, cultured in vitro. The source is a human donor who had recovered from COVID-19. CDR3s include the opening cysteine and the closing phenylalanine or tryptophan. A D gene is named only where the DNA matches it firmly. A row's size may be missing; if present it is once, few, many or a size class.

J gene,D gene,V gene,clone size,CDR3 protein,CDR3 DNA
TRBJ2-5,NA,TRBV10-1,NA,CASSESAEGWETQYF,TGCGCCAGCAGTGAGTCAGCGGAGGGATGGGAGACCCAGTACTTC
TRBJ1-4,TRBD1,TRBV19,NA,CATLPGQNEKLFF,TGTGCCACCCTTCCGGGACAGAATGAAAAACTGTTTTTT
TRBJ1-2,NA,TRBV27,few,CASGGTGAGNSRGYTF,TGTGCCAGCGGCGGAACGGGAGCAGGGAACTCACGGGGCTACACCTTC
TRBJ2-7,TRBD1,TRBV28,NA,CASSPQGTIYEQYF,TGTGCCAGCAGTCCACAGGGGACGATCTACGAGCAGTACTTC
TRBJ1-4,TRBD1,TRBV25-1,once,CASSKSTGGPEKLFF,TGTGCCAGCAGCAAATCGACAGGGGGCCCGGAAAAACTGTTTTTT
TRBJ1-2,TRBD1,TRBV29-1,NA,CSAETTGTGYGYTF,TGCAGCGCTGAGACTACCGGGACAGGCTATGGCTACACCTTC
TRBJ1-1,NA,TRBV7-2,NA,CASSNWVAGTEAFF,TGTGCCAGCAGCAACTGGGTCGCGGGCACTGAAGCTTTCTTT
TRBJ1-1,NA,TRBV30,NA,CAWSVWGREDTEAFF,TGTGCCTGGAGTGTATGGGGCAGGGAGGACACTGAAGCTTTCTTT
TRBJ2-3,TRBD1,TRBV10-2,few,CASKRGKPGQGTDTQYF,TGCGCCAGCAAGAGGGGTAAACCGGGACAGGGGACAGATACGCAGTATTTT
TRBJ2-5,TRBD1,TRBV27,NA,CASSSLGTAFQETQYF,TGTGCCAGCAGTTCCCTTGGGACAGCTTTCCAAGAGACCCAGTACTTC
TRBJ2-7,NA,TRBV6-5,NA,CASSYGTAGPYEQYF,TGTGCCAGCAGTTACGGTACTGCCGGTCCATACGAGCAGTACTTC
TRBJ1-1,NA,TRBV12-5,NA,CASAPGRFTEAFF,TGTGCTAGTGCCCCGGGACGGTTCACTGAAGCTTTCTTT
TRBJ2-1,NA,TRBV7-2,NA,CASSLASSYNEQFF,TGTGCCAGCAGCTTAGCTTCGTCGTACAATGAGCAGTTCTTC
TRBJ1-5,NA,TRBV14,NA,CASSQGGNQPQHF,TGTGCCAGCAGCCAAGGGGGAAATCAGCCCCAGCATTTT
TRBJ1-2,NA,TRBV7-9,NA,CASSLGVNAGYTF,TGTGCCAGCAGTTTAGGGGTTAATGCTGGCTACACCTTC
TRBJ2-3,TRBD2,TRBV11-3,few,CASSPLAGVDTQYF,TGTGCCAGCAGCCCACTAGCGGGAGTAGATACGCAGTATTTT
TRBJ1-2,TRBD1,TRBV7-6,few,CASSETGTGFGYTF,TGTGCCAGCAGTGAAACCGGGACAGGGTTCGGCTACACCTTC
TRBJ1-2,TRBD1,TRBV7-9,NA,CASSSLRLGQGASGYTF,TGTGCCAGCAGCTCCCTGAGGTTAGGACAGGGGGCGTCTGGCTACACCTTC
TRBJ2-1,NA,TRBV2,NA,CASSEARSSRSREQFF,TGTGCCAGCAGTGAAGCGCGGTCTAGCAGGTCCCGCGAGCAGTTCTTC
TRBJ1-4,NA,TRBV6-2/TRBV6-3,NA,CASSKQAGNEKLFF,TGTGCCAGCAGTAAACAGGCGGGAAATGAAAAACTGTTTTTT
TRBJ2-1,NA,TRBV19,NA,CASSIRQAAGEQFF,TGTGCCAGTAGTATCCGACAAGCCGCCGGTGAGCAGTTCTTC
TRBJ2-7,TRBD2,TRBV7-2,few,CASSLSGRAEQYF,TGTGCCAGCAGCTTGAGCGGGAGAGCCGAGCAGTACTTC
TRBJ1-5,NA,TRBV5-1,few,CASSLEPDHSNQPQHF,TGCGCCAGCAGCTTGGAGCCAGACCATAGCAATCAGCCCCAGCATTTT
TRBJ1-5,NA,TRBV4-1,NA,CASSQYSNQPQHF,TGCGCCAGCAGCCAATATAGCAATCAGCCCCAGCATTTT
TRBJ2-7,TRBD2,TRBV6-1,NA,CASSDGRQGRTYEQYF,TGTGCCAGCAGTGACGGGAGGCAGGGAAGGACCTACGAGCAGTACTTC
TRBJ2-7,NA,TRBV6-1,NA,CASSEASEEQYF,TGTGCCAGCAGTGAAGCGAGCGAGGAGCAGTACTTC
TRBJ1-1,NA,TRBV7-9,NA,CASSQRLGANTEAFF,TGTGCCAGCAGCCAACGCCTGGGGGCGAACACTGAAGCTTTCTTT
TRBJ1-1,NA,TRBV12-3/TRBV12-4,NA,CASSLNRIEAFF,TGTGCCAGCAGTTTGAACAGGATTGAAGCTTTCTTT
TRBJ2-1,TRBD2,TRBV6-2/TRBV6-3,few,CASSSPGLAGVSYNEQFF,TGTGCCAGCAGTTCCCCTGGACTAGCGGGGGTCTCCTACAATGAGCAGTTCTTC
TRBJ1-5,TRBD1,TRBV19,few,CASSRQGANNQPQHF,TGTGCCAGTAGTCGGCAGGGGGCGAACAATCAGCCCCAGCATTTT
TRBJ2-5,TRBD2,TRBV18,once,CASSPSAGGLQETQYF,TGTGCCAGCTCACCCTCCGCGGGAGGCCTCCAAGAGACCCAGTACTTC
TRBJ1-4,NA,TRBV5-8,few,CASRVGRNREEKLFF,TGTGCCAGCAGAGTGGGAAGGAACAGGGAGGAAAAACTGTTTTTT
TRBJ2-5,NA,TRBV20-1,NA,CSARDLQGLSSLETQYF,TGCAGTGCTAGAGATCTCCAGGGTTTGTCTAGTCTTGAGACCCAGTACTTC
TRBJ2-6,TRBD1,TRBV27,NA,CASSQGQGVGPGANVLTF,TGTGCCAGCAGTCAGGGACAGGGGGTCGGTCCTGGGGCCAACGTCCTGACTTTC
TRBJ1-6,NA,TRBV7-2,NA,CASSRSGTENSPLHF,TGTGCCAGCAGTAGATCCGGGACGGAAAATTCACCCCTCCACTTT
TRBJ1-5,TRBD1,TRBV2,NA,CASSPRTGGSNQPQHF,TGTGCCAGCAGTCCAAGGACAGGGGGGAGCAATCAGCCCCAGCATTTT
TRBJ1-6,TRBD1,TRBV4-2,NA,CASSQRGDRGDSPLHF,TGTGCCAGCAGCCAAAGAGGGGACAGGGGTGATTCACCCCTCCACTTT
TRBJ2-2,TRBD1,TRBV24-1,few,CATSDPGQGNTGELFF,TGTGCCACCAGTGACCCGGGACAGGGTAACACCGGGGAGCTGTTTTTT
TRBJ1-1,NA,TRBV27,few,CASNPGYATEAFF,TGTGCCAGCAACCCGGGGTATGCCACTGAAGCTTTCTTT
TRBJ2-1,TRBD2,TRBV5-1,NA,CASRLGLNSYNEQFF,TGCGCCAGCAGGCTGGGACTAAACTCCTACAATGAGCAGTTCTTC
TRBJ2-1,NA,TRBV20-1,NA,CSARIVIGRGTTYNEQFF,TGCAGTGCTAGAATCGTAATAGGGCGGGGAACGACCTACAATGAGCAGTTCTTC
TRBJ1-2,NA,TRBV6-1,once,CASSPGLDNYGYTF,TGTGCCAGCAGTCCGGGACTGGATAACTATGGCTACACCTTC